This entry features one T cell receptor (beta chain) sequence. Clones were read by immunoSEQ multiplex PCR, and TCRdb kept only the in-frame ones, dropping some. The table lists around 18,000 clones, more than 80% of them singletons. This specimen comes from a study of graft-versus-host responses after intestinal transplantation. CDR1 is MRHNA, CDR2 SNTAGT, per germline. CDR3 length: 15 residues. Germline trimming cut 2 bases from V and 7 bases from J; bases unmatched to any gene: 7. Specimen: PBMCs, collected less than 400 days after transplant. The chain carries TRBV6-4 and TRBJ2-1; 8 bases agree with TRBD2. The TCR originated in a human patient who received an intestinal transplant, so some T cells may come from the graft donor. CDR3 protein: CASSDGSGGVNEQFF. The CDR3 DNA sequence: TGTGCCAGCAGTGACGGCAGCGGGGGAGTTAATGAGCAGTTCTTC.